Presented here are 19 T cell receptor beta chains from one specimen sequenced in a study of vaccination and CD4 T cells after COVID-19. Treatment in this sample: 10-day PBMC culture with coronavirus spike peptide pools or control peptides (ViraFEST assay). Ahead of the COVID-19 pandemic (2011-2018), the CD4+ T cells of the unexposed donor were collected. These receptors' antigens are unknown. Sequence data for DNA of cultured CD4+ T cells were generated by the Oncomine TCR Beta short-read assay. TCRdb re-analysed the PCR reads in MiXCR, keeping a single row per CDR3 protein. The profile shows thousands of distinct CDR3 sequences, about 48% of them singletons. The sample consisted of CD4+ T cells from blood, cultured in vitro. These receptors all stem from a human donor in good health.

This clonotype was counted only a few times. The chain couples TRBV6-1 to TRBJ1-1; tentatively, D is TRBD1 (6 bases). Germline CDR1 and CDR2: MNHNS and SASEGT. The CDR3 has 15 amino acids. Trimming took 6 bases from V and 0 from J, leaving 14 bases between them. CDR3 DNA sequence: TGTGCCAGCAGCCCCGGACAGTTTATGAACACTGAAGCTTTCTTT. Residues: CASSPGQFMNTEAFF.

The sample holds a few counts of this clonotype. The CDR3 loop reads CASSPGLDSNQPQHF. In DNA, the CDR3 is TGTGCCAGCAGTCCAGGGCTCGATAGCAATCAGCCCCAGCATTTT. The chain carries TRBV6-1 and TRBJ1-5; weak D call: TRBD1 (5 bases). V shed 5 bases and J shed 0 bases, with 11 bases lying between them. CDR1 is MNHNS, CDR2 SASEGT, per germline. The CDR3 contains 15 residues.

This CDR3 reads CASSRQNTEAFF. The CDR3 DNA sequence: TGTGCCAGTAGTAGACAGAACACTGAAGCTTTCTTT. The chain employs TRBV19 and TRBJ1-1, with D unresolved. CDR3 length: 12 residues. Germline V gene data show CDR1 as LNHDA and CDR2 as SQIVND (reference sequence). The germline V and J ends were trimmed by 4 bases and 1 base, with 4 bases remaining between them.

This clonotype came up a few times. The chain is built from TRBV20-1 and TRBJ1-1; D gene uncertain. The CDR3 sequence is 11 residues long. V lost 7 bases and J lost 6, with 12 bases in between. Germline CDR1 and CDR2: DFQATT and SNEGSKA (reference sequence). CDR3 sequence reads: CSVVGKAEAFF. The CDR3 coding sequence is TGCAGTGTAGTGGGGAAGGCTGAAGCTTTCTTT.

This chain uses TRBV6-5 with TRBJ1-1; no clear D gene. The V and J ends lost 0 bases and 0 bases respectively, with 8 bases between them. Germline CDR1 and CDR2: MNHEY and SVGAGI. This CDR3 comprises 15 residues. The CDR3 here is CASSYSRNLNTEAFF. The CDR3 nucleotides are TGTGCCAGCAGTTACTCGAGGAATTTGAACACTGAAGCTTTCTTT.

The CDR3 sequence: CATSGLRQGNPNTGELFF. The CDR3 DNA is TGTGCCACCAGTGGCCTACGACAGGGGAACCCGAACACCGGGGAGCTGTTTTTT. The chain joins TRBV24-1 to TRBJ2-2; TRBD1 matches 8 bases. V dropped 5 bases and J dropped 0; count of bases not matched to a gene: 10. Looked up from germline, CDR1 is KGHDR and CDR2 is SFDVKD. CDR3 size: 18 residues.

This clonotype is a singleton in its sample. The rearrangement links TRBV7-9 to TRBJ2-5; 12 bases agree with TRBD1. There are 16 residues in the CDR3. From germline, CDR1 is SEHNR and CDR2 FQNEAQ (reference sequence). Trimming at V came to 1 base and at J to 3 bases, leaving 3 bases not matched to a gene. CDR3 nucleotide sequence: TGTGCCAGCAGCTTAGGGGACAGGGGGCTGAAAGAGACCCAGTACTTC. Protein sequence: CASSLGDRGLKETQYF.

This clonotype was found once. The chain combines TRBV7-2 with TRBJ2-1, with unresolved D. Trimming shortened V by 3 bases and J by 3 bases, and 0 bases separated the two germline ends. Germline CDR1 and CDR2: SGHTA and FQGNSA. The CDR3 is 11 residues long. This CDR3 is CASSFYNEQFF. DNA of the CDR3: TGTGCCAGCAGCTTCTACAATGAGCAGTTCTTC.

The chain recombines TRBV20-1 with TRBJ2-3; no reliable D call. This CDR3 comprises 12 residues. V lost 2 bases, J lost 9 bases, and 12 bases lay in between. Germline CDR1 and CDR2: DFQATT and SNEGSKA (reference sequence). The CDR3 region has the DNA TGCAGTGCTAGAACCAAGTTGAGCACGCAGTATTTT. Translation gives CSARTKLSTQYF.

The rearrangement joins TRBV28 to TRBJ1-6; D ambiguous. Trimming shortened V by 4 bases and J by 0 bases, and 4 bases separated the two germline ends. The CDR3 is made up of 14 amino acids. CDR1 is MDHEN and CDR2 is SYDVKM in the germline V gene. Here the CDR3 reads CASSSSSYNSPLHF. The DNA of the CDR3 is TGTGCCAGCAGTTCGAGCTCCTATAATTCACCCCTCCACTTT.

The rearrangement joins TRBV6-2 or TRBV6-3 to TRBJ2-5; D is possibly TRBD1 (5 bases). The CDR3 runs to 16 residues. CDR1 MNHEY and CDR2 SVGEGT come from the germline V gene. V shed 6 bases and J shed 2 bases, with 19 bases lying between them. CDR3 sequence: CASSPGRTIRQETQYF. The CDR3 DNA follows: TGTGCCAGCAGCCCCGGAAGGACAATCAGGCAAGAGACCCAGTACTTC.

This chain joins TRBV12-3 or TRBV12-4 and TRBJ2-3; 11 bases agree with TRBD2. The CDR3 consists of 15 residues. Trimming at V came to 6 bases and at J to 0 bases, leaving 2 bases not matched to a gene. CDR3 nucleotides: TGTGCCAGCAGAACTAGCGGGAGTAGCACAGATACGCAGTATTTT. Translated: CASRTSGSSTDTQYF.

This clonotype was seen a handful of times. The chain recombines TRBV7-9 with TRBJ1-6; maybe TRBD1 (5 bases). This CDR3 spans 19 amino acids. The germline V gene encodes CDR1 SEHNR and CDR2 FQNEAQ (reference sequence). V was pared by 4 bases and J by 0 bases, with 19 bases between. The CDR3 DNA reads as TGTGCCAGCAGCTCTGGGATTCCGGGACGGAGCTCCTATAATTCACCCCTCCACTTT. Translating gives CASSSGIPGRSSYNSPLHF.

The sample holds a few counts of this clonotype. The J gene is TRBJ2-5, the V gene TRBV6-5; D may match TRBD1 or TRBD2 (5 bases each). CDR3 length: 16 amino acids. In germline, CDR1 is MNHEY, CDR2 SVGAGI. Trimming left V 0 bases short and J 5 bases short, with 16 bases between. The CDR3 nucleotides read TGTGCCAGCAGTTACTCGGGACCCCTGGGGGTTGAGACCCAGTACTTC. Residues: CASSYSGPLGVETQYF.

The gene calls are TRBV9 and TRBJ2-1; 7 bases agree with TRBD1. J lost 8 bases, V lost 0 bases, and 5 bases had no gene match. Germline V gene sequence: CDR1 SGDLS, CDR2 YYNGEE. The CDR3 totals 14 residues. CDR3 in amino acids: CASSVDIGGDEQFF. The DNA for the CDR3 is TGTGCCAGCAGCGTAGATATAGGGGGCGATGAGCAGTTCTTC.

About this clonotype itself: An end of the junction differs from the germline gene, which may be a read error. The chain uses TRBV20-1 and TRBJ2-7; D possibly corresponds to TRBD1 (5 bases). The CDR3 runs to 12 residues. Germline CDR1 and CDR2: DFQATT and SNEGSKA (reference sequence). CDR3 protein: CSAWGQSHEQCF. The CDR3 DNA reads TGCAGTGCTTGGGGCCAGTCCCACGAGCAGTGCTTC.

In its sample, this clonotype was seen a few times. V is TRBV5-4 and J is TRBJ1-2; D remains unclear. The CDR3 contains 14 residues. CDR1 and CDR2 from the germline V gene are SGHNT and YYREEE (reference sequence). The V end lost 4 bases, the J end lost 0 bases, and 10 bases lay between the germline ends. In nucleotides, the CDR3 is TGTGCCAGCAGCCTCGGTCAAGCTAACTATGGCTACACCTTC. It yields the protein CASSLGQANYGYTF. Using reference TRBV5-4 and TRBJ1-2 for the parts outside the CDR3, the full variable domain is ETGVTQSPTHLIKTRGQQVTLRCSSQSGHNTVSWYQQALGQGPQFIFQYYREEENGRGNFPPRFSGLQFPNYSSELNVNALELDDSALYLCASSLGQANYGYTFGSGTRLTVV.

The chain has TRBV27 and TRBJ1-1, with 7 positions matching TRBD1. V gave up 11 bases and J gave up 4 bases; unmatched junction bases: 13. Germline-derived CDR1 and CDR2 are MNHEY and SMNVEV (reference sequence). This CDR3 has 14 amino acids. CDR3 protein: CAAKVEGAGTEAFF. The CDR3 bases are TGTGCCGCGAAGGTAGAGGGGGCGGGCACTGAAGCTTTCTTT.

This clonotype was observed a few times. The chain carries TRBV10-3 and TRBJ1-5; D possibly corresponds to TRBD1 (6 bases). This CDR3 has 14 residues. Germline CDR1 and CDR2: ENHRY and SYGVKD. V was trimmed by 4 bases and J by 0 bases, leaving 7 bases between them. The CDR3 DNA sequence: TGTGCCATCAGTGTGGACAGTAGCAATCAGCCCCAGCATTTT. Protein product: CAISVDSSNQPQHF.